The next 28 T cell receptor beta chains were all read from a single sample in a study of T-cell reconstitution after alpha-beta-depleted transplantation in children. Unique molecular identifiers were used to barcode this TCRbeta library. TCRdb re-derived calls from the PCR reads in MiXCR, one entry per CDR3 protein. The table shows 150,000 to 250,000 distinct CDR3 sequences, with roughly 15% occurring only once. The source was PBMCs from the stem cell graft donor, collected from the stem cell graft. The receptors shown here come from a human donor who donated a stem cell graft to a child with acute lymphoblastic leukemia.

This clonotype showed up many times. The chain has TRBV4-1 and TRBJ1-5; D uncertain. The CDR3 length is 15 residues. Between the trimmed V and J ends, which lost 3 bases and 6 bases, there was a span of 15 bases. CDR1 is MGHRA and CDR2 is YSYEKL in the germline V gene. CDR3 in amino acids: CASSQQPHGAQPQHF. CDR3 nucleotide sequence: TGCGCCAGCAGCCAGCAACCTCATGGTGCTCAGCCCCAGCATTTT.

The rearrangement joins TRBV19 to TRBJ1-1; D is unclear. The CDR3 spans 14 residues. Trimming cost V 6 bases and J 1 base, with 12 bases left between them. CDR1 and CDR2 from the germline V gene are LNHDA and SQIVND (reference sequence). The CDR3 protein is CASSPRISNTEAFF. The CDR3 nucleotides are TGTGCCAGTAGCCCACGGATTTCGAACACTGAAGCTTTCTTT.

Concerning this clonotype itself: This sequence may be a read error, since a much larger clone differs from it by one base. The chain combines TRBV5-1 with TRBJ1-1; D is ambiguous. The V gene's germline CDR1 is SGHRS and CDR2 YFSETQ. This CDR3 is built from 13 residues. The CDR3 is CATSWASGTEAFF. DNA of the CDR3: TGCGCCACCAGCTGGGCCTCGGGCACTGAAGCTTTCTTT.

The genes are TRBV6-1 and TRBJ1-5; TRBD1 might be the D (6 bases). This CDR3 spans 17 amino acids. Trimming took off 4 bases at V and 7 bases at J, with 23 bases between the two ends. The germline CDR1 and CDR2 sequences are MNHNS and SASEGT. CDR3 DNA: TGTGCCAGCAGTGGTTTGACAGGAATTGGCTTCGGACAGCCCCAGCATTTT. Its translation is CASSGLTGIGFGQPQHF.

This clonotype has a count of ten or more. This chain links TRBV29-1 with TRBJ2-1; TRBD2 aligns across 8 bases. J was trimmed by 7 bases and V by 1 base; bases with no gene match: 9. This CDR3 has 15 residues. Germline V gives CDR1 SQVTM, CDR2 ANQGSEA. The CDR3 here is CSVEGDSGIYNEQFF. The CDR3 nucleotides are TGCAGCGTTGAAGGGGATAGCGGGATCTATAATGAGCAGTTCTTC.

This clonotype came up many times. V is TRBV12-3 or TRBV12-4 and J is TRBJ2-2; a possible D gene is TRBD1 (6 bases). CDR3 length equals 15 residues. Deletions cut 4 bases from V and 7 bases from J, with 16 bases between. Written as DNA, the CDR3 is TGTGCCAGCAGTTCCACAGGGTGGAGTAGCGGGGAGCTGTTTTTT. This sequence encodes CASSSTGWSSGELFF.

This clonotype was seen repeatedly, ten times or more. V is TRBV5-1 and J is TRBJ2-3; D not resolved. Trimming cost V 7 bases and J 3 bases, with 21 bases left between them. Germline CDR1 SGHRS, CDR2 YFSETQ. This CDR3 comprises 16 residues. The CDR3 region has the DNA TGCGCCAGCCGTTTCGACCAGCCGTATATGACAGATACGCAGTATTTT. This translates into CASRFDQPYMTDTQYF.

The chain uses TRBV20-1 and TRBJ1-3; 9 nucleotides line up with TRBD1. V lost 4 bases to trimming and J lost 5 bases; unmatched junction nucleotides: 6. Germline CDR1 DFQATT, CDR2 SNEGSKA (reference sequence). The length of the CDR3 is 14 residues. CDR3 loop: CSAKHRGHRNTIYF. The CDR3 DNA reads as TGCAGTGCTAAACACAGGGGGCACCGAAACACCATATATTTT.

The sample holds many counts of this clonotype. This chain joins TRBV5-5 and TRBJ2-5, with D perhaps TRBD2 (5 bases). The CDR3 runs to 14 residues. In germline, CDR1 is SGHKS, CDR2 YYEKEE (reference sequence). V was shortened by 4 bases and J by 1 base, with 11 bases between the two germline ends. Here the CDR3 reads CASSPDWSQETQYF. The CDR3 nucleotides are TGTGCCAGCAGCCCGGACTGGAGCCAAGAGACCCAGTACTTC.

A single count supports this clonotype. This could be a read error, since a much larger clone is one nucleotide away. The chain combines TRBV7-9 with TRBJ2-5; D not certain. Germline V gene data show CDR1 as SEHNR and CDR2 as FQNEAQ (reference sequence). V lost 4 bases to trimming and J lost 5 bases, with 11 bases between them. The CDR3 covers 13 residues. CDR3 protein: CASSYWVWETQYF. The CDR3 bases are TGTGCCAGCAGCTACTGGGTTTGGGAGACCCAGTACTTC.

This clonotype was observed many times. The chain links TRBV30 to TRBJ1-2; D might be TRBD1 (6 bases). The CDR3 totals 12 residues. Germline CDR1 is GTSNPN and CDR2 is SVGIG (reference sequence). Trimming removed 3 bases from V and 2 bases from J, with 7 bases in between. In DNA, the CDR3 is TGTGCCTGGAGAACAGGGAACTATGGCTACACCTTC. Protein: CAWRTGNYGYTF.

As regards this clonotype: It is likely a read error, because the conserved phenylalanine at the end of the CDR3 is missing. V gene TRBV12-3 or TRBV12-4 combines with J gene TRBJ2-7; D possibly corresponds to TRBD1 (6 bases). With 4 bases removed from V and 0 bases from J, the gap between germline ends came to 13 bases. The CDR3 contains 15 residues. The CDR3 protein is CASSYQGWASYEQYL. CDR3 nucleotide sequence: TGTGCCAGCAGTTACCAGGGGTGGGCCTCCTACGAGCAGTACTTG.

The V call is TRBV5-1, the J call TRBJ1-6, with D possibly matching TRBD1 (6 bases). V gave up 5 bases and J gave up 8 bases, with 11 bases separating them. This CDR3 has 13 amino acids. Germline V CDR1 and CDR2: SGHRS, YFSETQ. CDR3 nucleotides: TGCGCCAGCAGACAGGGACGGGATTCACCCCTCCACTTT. Its translation is CASRQGRDSPLHF.

This clonotype was seen just once. V is TRBV3-1 and J is TRBJ2-1; 7 positions match TRBD2. There are 15 residues in the CDR3. CDR1 and CDR2 from the germline V gene are LGHDT and YNNKEL (reference sequence). The J segment lost 4 bases and the V segment lost 10 bases, leaving 13 bases of the junction unmatched. CDR3 residues: CATCQVLAVYNEQFF. The DNA of the CDR3 is TGTGCCACCTGCCAAGTTCTAGCGGTTTACAATGAGCAGTTCTTC.

This clonotype was recorded at least ten times. The rearrangement uses TRBV10-3 and TRBJ2-7; D is undetermined. CDR3 size: 11 residues. In germline, CDR1 is ENHRY, CDR2 SYGVKD. V lost 2 bases and J lost 3, with 2 bases in between. The CDR3 is CAISEGYEQYF. CDR3 coding DNA: TGTGCCATCAGTGAGGGCTACGAGCAGTACTTC.

This clonotype was recorded at least ten times. The J gene is TRBJ2-4, the V gene TRBV14; D uncertain. V was trimmed by 3 bases and J by 1 base, leaving 10 bases between them. Germline V gives CDR1 SGHDN, CDR2 FVKESK. There are 15 residues in the CDR3. The CDR3 reads CASSQGTLAKNIQYF. CDR3 nucleotides: TGTGCCAGCAGCCAGGGTACTTTGGCCAAAAACATTCAGTACTTC. Drawing the rest from reference TRBV14 and TRBJ2-4, the complete variable domain is EAGVTQFPSHSVIEKGQTVTLRCDPISGHDNLYWYRRVMGKEIKFLLHFVKESKQDESGMPNNRFLAERTGGTYSTLKVQPAELEDSGVYFCASSQGTLAKNIQYFGAGTRLSVL.

V gene TRBV3-1 combines with J gene TRBJ1-2, with TRBD1 identical over 9 bases. The CDR3 length is 16 residues. V lost 3 bases to trimming and J lost 8 bases; unmatched junction nucleotides: 13. The germline V gene has CDR1 LGHDT and CDR2 YNNKEL (reference sequence). The CDR3 region is CASSQLTRTGAIGYTF. The CDR3 DNA follows: TGTGCCAGCAGCCAGCTTACCAGGACAGGGGCGATCGGCTACACCTTC.

The chain joins TRBV20-1 to TRBJ2-1, with 12 positions matching TRBD2. V shed 5 bases, J shed 6 bases, and the junction held 5 bases outside the gene matches. This CDR3 spans 14 amino acids. Per the germline V gene, CDR1 is DFQATT and CDR2 is SNEGSKA (reference sequence). Written as DNA, the CDR3 is TGCAGTGCTGCAACTAGCGGGAGGATCAATGAGCAGTTCTTC. Translating gives CSAATSGRINEQFF.

This clonotype was observed many times. The chain couples TRBV10-2 to TRBJ2-2; TRBD1 aligns across 8 bases. The CDR3 contains 15 residues. CDR1 and CDR2 (germline): WSHSY, SAAADI. With V trimmed by 3 bases and J by 5 bases, 5 bases remained unmatched. CDR3 region: CASSDSGGRTGELFF. CDR3 sequence (DNA): TGCGCCAGCAGTGACTCAGGGGGCAGGACCGGGGAGCTGTTTTTT.

This clonotype was seen repeatedly, ten times or more. The chain couples TRBV24-1 to TRBJ1-2; a weak D match, TRBD1 (6 bases). CDR3 length: 16 residues. Germline CDR1 KGHDR, CDR2 SFDVKD. V was shortened by 2 bases and J by 4 bases, with 16 bases between the two germline ends. CDR3 nucleotide sequence: TGTGCCACCAGTGATTCCCGGGCCGGGGGGCCCTATGGCTACACCTTC. Residues: CATSDSRAGGPYGYTF.

This clonotype was counted at least ten times. The J gene is TRBJ2-3, the V gene TRBV29-1; 7 positions agree with TRBD2. Germline V gene sequence: CDR1 SQVTM, CDR2 ANQGSEA. The J segment lost 2 bases and the V segment lost 8 bases, leaving 13 bases of the junction unmatched. CDR3 size: 15 residues. CDR3 sequence (DNA): TGCAGCCACTCGGCCGGGCTAGCGGACACAGATACGCAGTATTTT. As protein: CSHSAGLADTDTQYF.

This clonotype was seen at least ten times. The rearrangement uses TRBV20-1 and TRBJ1-1; 7 positions match TRBD1. Trimming removed 0 bases from V and 3 bases from J; junction bases left unmatched: 4. The CDR3 sequence is 14 residues long. The germline V gene encodes CDR1 DFQATT and CDR2 SNEGSKA (reference sequence). The CDR3 loop is CSARDRQGDTEAFF. In DNA form, the CDR3 reads TGCAGTGCTAGAGATCGACAGGGCGACACTGAAGCTTTCTTT.

This clonotype has ten or more counts. The DNA for the CDR3 is TGCAGTGCTAAAGGGACAGGGGGCTATAACACTGAAGCTTTCTTT. It yields the protein CSAKGTGGYNTEAFF. The chain carries TRBV20-1 and TRBJ1-1; 12 nucleotides line up with TRBD1. The J segment lost 2 bases and the V segment lost 4 bases, leaving 5 bases of the junction unmatched. The CDR3 loop spans 15 amino acids. CDR1 and CDR2 (germline): DFQATT, SNEGSKA (reference sequence).

There are many counts of this clonotype. The chain links TRBV20-1 to TRBJ1-1; 8 bases line up with TRBD1. CDR1 DFQATT and CDR2 SNEGSKA come from the germline V gene (reference sequence). The length of the CDR3 is 13 residues. V lost 3 bases to trimming and J lost 6 bases; unmatched junction nucleotides: 6. Here the CDR3 DNA reads TGCAGTGCTAGCCGGACAGGGCACGCTGAAGCTTTCTTT. Translating gives CSASRTGHAEAFF.

This clonotype was observed a few times. The chain couples TRBV11-2 to TRBJ2-7; TRBD2 aligns across 11 bases. CDR1 and CDR2 from the germline V gene are SGHAT and FQNNGV. Unmatched junction bases numbered 6, after V lost 3 bases and J lost 5 bases. The CDR3 spans 15 residues. The CDR3 bases are TGTGCCAGCAGCTTTTTTAGCGGGAGGGCCGACGAGCAGTACTTC. Its translation is CASSFFSGRADEQYF.

For this clonotype: A clone one base away is much larger, so this may be a read error. This rearrangement joins TRBV7-9 to TRBJ2-1; D may be TRBD2 (6 bases). Trimming took 2 bases from V and 12 from J, leaving 20 bases between them. Germline CDR1 is SEHNR and CDR2 is FQNEAQ (reference sequence). The length of the CDR3 is 15 residues. CDR3 amino acids: CASSLQSLLSGGQFF. The DNA for the CDR3 is TGTGCCAGCAGCTTACAAAGTTTGCTATCCGGGGGGCAGTTCTTC.

Notes on this clonotype: This may be a read error, as it is one base from a much larger clone. The chain carries TRBV12-3 or TRBV12-4 and TRBJ1-2; no clear D. The CDR3 is 13 amino acids. In DNA form, the CDR3 reads TGTCCCAGCAGGAGCAGGCGACTCTATGGCTACACCTTC. Its translation: CPSRSRRLYGYTF.

This clonotype was picked up many times. The V call is TRBV12-3 or TRBV12-4, the J call TRBJ1-1; no reliable D call. The ends were cut back, 6 bases at V and 1 base at J, with 9 bases in the middle. The CDR3 length is 13 residues. The CDR3 here is CASSAGSNTEAFF. The CDR3 region has the DNA TGTGCCAGCAGCGCTGGATCGAACACTGAAGCTTTCTTT.